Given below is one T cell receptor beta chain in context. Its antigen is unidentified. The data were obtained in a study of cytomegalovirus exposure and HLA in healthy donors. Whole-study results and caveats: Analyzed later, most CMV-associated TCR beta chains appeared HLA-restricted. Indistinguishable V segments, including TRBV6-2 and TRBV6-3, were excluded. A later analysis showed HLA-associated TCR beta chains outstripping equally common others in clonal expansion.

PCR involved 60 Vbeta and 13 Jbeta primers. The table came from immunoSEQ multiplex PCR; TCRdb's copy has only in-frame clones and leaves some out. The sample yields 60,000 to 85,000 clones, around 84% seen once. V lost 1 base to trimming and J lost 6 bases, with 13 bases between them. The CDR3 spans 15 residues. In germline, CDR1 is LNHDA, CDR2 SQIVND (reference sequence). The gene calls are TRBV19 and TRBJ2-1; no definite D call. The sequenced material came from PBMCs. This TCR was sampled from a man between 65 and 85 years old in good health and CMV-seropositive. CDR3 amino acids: CASSIGGRVVNEQFF. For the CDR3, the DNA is TGTGCCAGTAGTATAGGAGGTCGAGTAGTCAATGAGCAGTTCTTC.